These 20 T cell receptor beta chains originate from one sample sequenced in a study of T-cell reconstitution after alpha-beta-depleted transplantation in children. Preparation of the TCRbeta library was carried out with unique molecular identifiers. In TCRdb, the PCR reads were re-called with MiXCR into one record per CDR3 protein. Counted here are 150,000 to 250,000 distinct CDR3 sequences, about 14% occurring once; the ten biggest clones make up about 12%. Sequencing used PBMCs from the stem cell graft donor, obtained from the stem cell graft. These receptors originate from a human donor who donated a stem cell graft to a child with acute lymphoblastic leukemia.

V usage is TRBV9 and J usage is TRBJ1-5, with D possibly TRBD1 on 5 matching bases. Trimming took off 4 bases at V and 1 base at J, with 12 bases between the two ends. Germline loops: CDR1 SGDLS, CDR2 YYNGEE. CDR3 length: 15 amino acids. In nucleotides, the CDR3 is TGTGCCAGCAGCAGATCAGGGCAGAGCAATCAGCCCCAGCATTTT. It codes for CASSRSGQSNQPQHF.

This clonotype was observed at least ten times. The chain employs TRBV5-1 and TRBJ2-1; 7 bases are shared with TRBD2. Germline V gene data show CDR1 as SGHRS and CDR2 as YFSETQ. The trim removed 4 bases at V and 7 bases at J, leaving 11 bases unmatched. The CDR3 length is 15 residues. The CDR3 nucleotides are TGCGCCAGCAGCCATCTAGCGGCTGAGGAGAATGAGCAGTTCTTC. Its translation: CASSHLAAEENEQFF.

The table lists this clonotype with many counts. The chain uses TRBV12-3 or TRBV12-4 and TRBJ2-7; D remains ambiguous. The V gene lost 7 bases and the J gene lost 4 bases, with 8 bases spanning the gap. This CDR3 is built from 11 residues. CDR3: CASTFGYEQYF. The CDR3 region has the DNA TGTGCCAGCACCTTCGGGTACGAGCAGTACTTC.

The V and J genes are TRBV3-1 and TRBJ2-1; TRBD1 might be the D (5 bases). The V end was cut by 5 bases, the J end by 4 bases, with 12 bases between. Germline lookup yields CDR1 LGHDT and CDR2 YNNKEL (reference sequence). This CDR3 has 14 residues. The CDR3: CASSVRGVYNEQFF. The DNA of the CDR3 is TGTGCCAGCAGCGTAAGGGGCGTTTACAATGAGCAGTTCTTC.

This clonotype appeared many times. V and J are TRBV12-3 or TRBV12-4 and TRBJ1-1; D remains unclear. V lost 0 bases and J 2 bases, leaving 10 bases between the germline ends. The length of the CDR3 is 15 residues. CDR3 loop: CASSLALDFNTEAFF. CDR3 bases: TGTGCCAGCAGTTTAGCGCTGGACTTCAACACTGAAGCTTTCTTT.

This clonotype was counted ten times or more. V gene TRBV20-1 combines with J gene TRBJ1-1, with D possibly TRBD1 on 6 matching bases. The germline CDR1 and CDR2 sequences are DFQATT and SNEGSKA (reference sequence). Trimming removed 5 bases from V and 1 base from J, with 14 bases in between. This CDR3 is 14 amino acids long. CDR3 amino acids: CSAQSAGANTEAFF. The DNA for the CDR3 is TGCAGTGCTCAATCCGCGGGGGCGAACACTGAAGCTTTCTTT.

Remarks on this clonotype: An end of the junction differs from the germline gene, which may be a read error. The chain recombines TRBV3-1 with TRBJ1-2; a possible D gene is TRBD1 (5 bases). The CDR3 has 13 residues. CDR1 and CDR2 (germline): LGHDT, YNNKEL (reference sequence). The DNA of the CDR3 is TGTGCCAGCAGCCAGCAAAAACGGGGGATCCCCAACTTC. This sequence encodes CASSQQKRGIPNF.

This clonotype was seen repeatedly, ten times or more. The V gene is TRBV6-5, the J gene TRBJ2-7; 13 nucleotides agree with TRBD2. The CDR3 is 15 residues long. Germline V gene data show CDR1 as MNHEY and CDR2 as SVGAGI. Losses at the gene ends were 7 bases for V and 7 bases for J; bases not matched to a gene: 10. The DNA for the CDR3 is TGTGCCAGCACTCCACTAGCGGGAGGGCCTAAGGAGCAGTACTTC. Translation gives CASTPLAGGPKEQYF.

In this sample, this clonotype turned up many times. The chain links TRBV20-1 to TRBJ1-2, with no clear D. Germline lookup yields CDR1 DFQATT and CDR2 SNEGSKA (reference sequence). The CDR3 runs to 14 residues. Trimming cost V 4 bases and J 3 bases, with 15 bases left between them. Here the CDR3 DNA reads TGCAGTGCTATCCCAGGCAGCACCTACTATGGCTACACCTTC. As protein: CSAIPGSTYYGYTF.

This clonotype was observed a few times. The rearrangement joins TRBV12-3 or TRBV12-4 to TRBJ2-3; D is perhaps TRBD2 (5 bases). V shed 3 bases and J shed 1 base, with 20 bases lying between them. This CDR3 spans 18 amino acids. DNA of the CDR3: TGTGCCAGCAGTTTCAGCGGCTGGGTTACGGCCCGCACAGATACGCAGTATTTT. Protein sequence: CASSFSGWVTARTDTQYF.

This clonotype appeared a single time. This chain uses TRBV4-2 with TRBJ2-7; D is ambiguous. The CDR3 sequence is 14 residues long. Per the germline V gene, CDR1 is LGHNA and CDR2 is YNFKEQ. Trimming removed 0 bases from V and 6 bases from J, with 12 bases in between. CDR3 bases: TGTGCCAGCAGCCAAGATCTTGCCTCCCTCGAGCAGTACTTC. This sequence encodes CASSQDLASLEQYF.

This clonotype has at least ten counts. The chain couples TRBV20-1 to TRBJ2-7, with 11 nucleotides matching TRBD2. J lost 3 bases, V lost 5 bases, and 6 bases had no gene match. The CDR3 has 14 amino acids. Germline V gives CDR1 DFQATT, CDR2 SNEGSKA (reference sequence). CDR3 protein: CSAGTSGFNYEQYF. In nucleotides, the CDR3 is TGCAGTGCTGGGACTAGCGGATTTAACTACGAGCAGTACTTC.

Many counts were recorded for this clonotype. The CDR3 sequence: CASSWGGGVGTDTQYF. The CDR3, as DNA: TGTGCCAGCAGCTGGGGTGGTGGAGTGGGCACAGATACGCAGTATTTT. The chain recombines TRBV11-2 with TRBJ2-3; D is undetermined. This CDR3 has 16 residues. Germline values: CDR1 SGHAT, CDR2 FQNNGV. V lost 4 bases and J 1 base, leaving 15 bases between the germline ends.

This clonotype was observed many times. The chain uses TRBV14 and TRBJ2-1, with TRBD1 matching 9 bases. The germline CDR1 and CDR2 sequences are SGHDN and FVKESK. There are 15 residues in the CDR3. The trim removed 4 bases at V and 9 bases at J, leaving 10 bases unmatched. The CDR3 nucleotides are TGTGCCAGCAGCCTCGGACAGGGGCGGAGGGTTGAGCAGTTCTTC. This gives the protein CASSLGQGRRVEQFF.

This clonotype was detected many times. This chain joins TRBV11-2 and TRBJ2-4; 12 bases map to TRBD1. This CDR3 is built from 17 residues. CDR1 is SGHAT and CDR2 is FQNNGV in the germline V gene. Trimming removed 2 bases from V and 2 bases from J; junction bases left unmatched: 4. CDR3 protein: CASSLMGQGASKNIQYF. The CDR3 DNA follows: TGTGCCAGCAGCTTAATGGGACAGGGGGCGTCCAAAAACATTCAGTACTTC.

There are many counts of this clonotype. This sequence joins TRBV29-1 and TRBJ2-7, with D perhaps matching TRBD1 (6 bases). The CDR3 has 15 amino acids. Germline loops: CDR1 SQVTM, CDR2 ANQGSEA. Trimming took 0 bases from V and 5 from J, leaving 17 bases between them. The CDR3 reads CSVEDRLGAHHEQYF. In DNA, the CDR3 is TGCAGCGTTGAAGATCGGCTGGGGGCGCACCACGAGCAGTACTTC.

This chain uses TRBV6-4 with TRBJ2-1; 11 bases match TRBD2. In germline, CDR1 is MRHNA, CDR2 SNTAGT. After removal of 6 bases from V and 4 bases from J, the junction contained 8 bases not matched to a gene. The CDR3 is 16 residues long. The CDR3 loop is CASRSHSGREYNEQFF. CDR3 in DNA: TGTGCCAGCAGATCCCATAGCGGGAGGGAATACAATGAGCAGTTCTTC.

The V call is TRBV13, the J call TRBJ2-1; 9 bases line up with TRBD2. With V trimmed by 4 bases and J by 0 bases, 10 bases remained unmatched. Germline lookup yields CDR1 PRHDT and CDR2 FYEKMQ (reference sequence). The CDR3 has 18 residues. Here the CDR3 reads CASSWGTSPKSSYNEQFF. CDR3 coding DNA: TGTGCCAGCAGCTGGGGGACTAGCCCCAAGAGCTCCTACAATGAGCAGTTCTTC.

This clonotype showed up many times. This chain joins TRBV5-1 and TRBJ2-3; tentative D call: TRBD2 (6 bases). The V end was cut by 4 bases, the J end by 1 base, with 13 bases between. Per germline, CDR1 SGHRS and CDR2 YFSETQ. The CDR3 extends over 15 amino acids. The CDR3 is CASSASGGGTDTQYF. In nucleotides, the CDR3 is TGCGCCAGCAGCGCCTCCGGGGGAGGCACAGATACGCAGTATTTT.

This CDR3 reads CAAPGSSTDTQYF. CDR3 sequence (DNA): TGTGCCGCCCCGGGGAGTAGCACAGATACGCAGTATTTT. The chain recombines TRBV7-9 with TRBJ2-3, with D possibly matching TRBD2 (5 bases). Germline CDR1 and CDR2: SEHNR and FQNEAQ (reference sequence). V was trimmed by 11 bases and J by 0 bases, leaving 12 bases between them. CDR3 length: 13 residues.